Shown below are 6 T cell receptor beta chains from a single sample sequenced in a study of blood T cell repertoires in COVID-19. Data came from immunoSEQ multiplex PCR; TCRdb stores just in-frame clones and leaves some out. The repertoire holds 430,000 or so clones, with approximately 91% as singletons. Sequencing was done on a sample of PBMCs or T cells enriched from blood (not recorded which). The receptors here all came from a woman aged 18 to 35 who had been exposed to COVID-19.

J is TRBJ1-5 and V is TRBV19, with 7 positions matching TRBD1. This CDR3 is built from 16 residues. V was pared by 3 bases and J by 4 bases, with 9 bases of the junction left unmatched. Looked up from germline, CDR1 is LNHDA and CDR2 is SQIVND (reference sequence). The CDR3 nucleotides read TGTGCCAGTAGTATGCAACAGGGGATAGGGAATCAGCCCCAGCATTTT. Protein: CASSMQQGIGNQPQHF. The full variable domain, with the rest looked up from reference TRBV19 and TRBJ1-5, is DGGITQSPKYLFRKEGQNVTLSCEQNLNHDAMYWYRQDPGQGLRLIYYSQIVNDFQKGDIAEGYSVSREKKESFPLTVTSAQKNPTAFYLCASSMQQGIGNQPQHFGDGTRLSIL.

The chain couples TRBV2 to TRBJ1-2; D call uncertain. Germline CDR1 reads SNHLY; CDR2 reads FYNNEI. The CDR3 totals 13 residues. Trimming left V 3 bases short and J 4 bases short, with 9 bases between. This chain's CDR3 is CASSDSESYGYTF. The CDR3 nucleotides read TGTGCCAGCAGTGATTCCGAGAGCTATGGCTACACCTTC.

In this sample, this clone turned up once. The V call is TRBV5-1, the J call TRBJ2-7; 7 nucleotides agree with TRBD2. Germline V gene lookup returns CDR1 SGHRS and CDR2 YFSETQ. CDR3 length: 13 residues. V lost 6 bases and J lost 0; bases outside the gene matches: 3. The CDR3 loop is CASKGTNSYEQYF. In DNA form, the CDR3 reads TGCGCCAGCAAGGGGACTAACTCCTACGAGCAGTACTTC. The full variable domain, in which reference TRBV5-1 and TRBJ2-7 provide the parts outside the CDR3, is KAGVTQTPRYLIKTRGQQVTLSCSPISGHRSVSWYQQTPGQGLQFLFEYFSETQRNKGNFPGRFSGRQFSNSRSEMNVSTLELGDSALYLCASKGTNSYEQYFGPGTRLTVT.

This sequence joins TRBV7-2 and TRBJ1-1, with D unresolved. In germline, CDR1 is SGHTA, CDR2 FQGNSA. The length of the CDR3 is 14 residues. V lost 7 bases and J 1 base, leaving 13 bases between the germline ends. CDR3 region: CASIFGSGNTEAFF. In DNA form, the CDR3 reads TGTGCCAGCATCTTCGGGAGCGGGAACACTGAAGCTTTCTTT.

CDR3 sequence: CASSELGPSYEQYF. In nucleotides, the CDR3 is TGTGCCAGCAGTGAACTTGGGCCCTCCTACGAGCAGTACTTC. The chain uses TRBV6-1 and TRBJ2-7; D is unresolved. V was clipped by 2 bases and J by 0 bases, with 8 bases between them. CDR1 and CDR2 from the germline V gene are MNHNS and SASEGT. The CDR3 contains 14 residues.

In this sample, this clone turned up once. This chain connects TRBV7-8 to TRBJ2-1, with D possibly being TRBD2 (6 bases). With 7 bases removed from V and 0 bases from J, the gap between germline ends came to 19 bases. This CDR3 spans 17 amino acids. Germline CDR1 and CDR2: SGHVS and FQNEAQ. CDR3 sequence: CASTNPRLVSSYNEQFF. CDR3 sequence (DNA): TGTGCCAGCACCAACCCGCGACTAGTCTCCTCCTACAATGAGCAGTTCTTC.